The sequence of this T cell receptor (beta chain) was determined in a study of blood T cell repertoires in COVID-19. Looking at the study overall: COVID-19 samples collected from the United States, Italy and Spain covered acute and convalescent phases.

Germline V CDR1 and CDR2: MGHDK, SYGVNS. The CDR3 contains 17 residues. V was shortened by 5 bases and J by 2 bases, with 21 bases between the two germline ends. Original processing methods: Reference gene primer amplification yielded estimated nucleated cell counts. Some clones are missing from TCRdb's copy, which holds only in-frame ones; the method was immunoSEQ multiplex PCR. V and J calls plus clone size are reproduced from that table; the DNA served to infer D and trimming. The sample includes roughly 72,000 clones, around 79% of them seen just once. The specimen was peripheral blood. This TCR derives from an elderly woman with active or convalescent COVID-19. V and J are TRBV25-1 and TRBJ1-1; D perhaps matches TRBD1 (6 bases). In nucleotides, the CDR3 is TGTGCCAGCAGTCCCACCGGTGGGGGGGGCCGAAACACTGAAGCTTTCTTT. Amino acid sequence: CASSPTGGGGRNTEAFF.